These 12 T cell receptor beta chains were sequenced from one sample in a study of cytomegalovirus exposure and HLA in healthy donors. The PCR was carried out with 60 Vbeta primers and 13 Jbeta primers. The assay was immunoSEQ multiplex PCR, and TCRdb's table has in-frame clones only and misses some. The sample includes some 130,000 clones, 75% to 90% of them seen just once. The specimen sequenced was PBMCs. These receptors came from a male donor in good health and CMV-seronegative.

This clone was recorded once. The chain combines TRBV29-1 with TRBJ2-1, with a weak D call TRBD2 (6 bases). Trimming cost V 8 bases and J 8 bases, with 22 bases left between them. The length of the CDR3 is 14 residues. The germline V gene encodes CDR1 SQVTM and CDR2 ANQGSEA. CDR3 amino acids: CSTGRDPQSHEQFF. The CDR3 DNA follows: TGCAGCACGGGGCGGGACCCGCAAAGTCATGAGCAGTTCTTC.

The CDR3 sequence is CASRSGGEVNEQFF. The CDR3 coding sequence is TGTGCCAGCAGGTCAGGGGGCGAAGTTAATGAGCAGTTCTTC. This chain joins TRBV6-1 and TRBJ2-1; 8 nucleotides match TRBD1. This CDR3 spans 14 amino acids. Germline V gives CDR1 MNHNS, CDR2 SASEGT. V lost 6 bases, J lost 7 bases, and 8 bases stayed unmatched.

The chain carries TRBV28 and TRBJ2-4; tentatively, D is TRBD1 (6 bases). CDR1 is MDHEN and CDR2 is SYDVKM in the germline V gene. This CDR3 is 12 amino acids long. V was trimmed by 8 bases and J by 6 bases, leaving 11 bases between them. DNA of the CDR3: TGTGCCAGCTCACCGGACAGAAACATTCAGTACTTC. Its translation: CASSPDRNIQYF.

The chain couples TRBV11-3 to TRBJ2-1; 9 nucleotides align to TRBD2. The CDR3 contains 18 residues. Germline loops: CDR1 SGHNT, CDR2 YENEEA. V lost 1 base and J lost 1; bases outside the gene matches: 8. Written as DNA, the CDR3 is TGTGCCAGCAGCTTAGGTATGGGAAGCGGGGGGTCCTACAATGAGCAGTTCTTC. It encodes CASSLGMGSGGSYNEQFF.

This chain links TRBV6-5 with TRBJ1-3, with D perhaps matching TRBD1 (5 bases). From germline, CDR1 is MNHEY and CDR2 SVGAGI. V lost 7 bases and J lost 11, with 15 bases in between. The CDR3 totals 12 residues. The CDR3 DNA reads TGTGCCAGCACCTTACAGGTCTGGCCCATATATTTT. Protein product: CASTLQVWPIYF.

The V gene is TRBV4-3, the J gene TRBJ1-5; D is perhaps TRBD1 (5 bases). The CDR3 loop spans 15 amino acids. Germline CDR1 LGHNA, CDR2 YSLEER. Trimming stripped 2 bases from V and 4 bases from J, with 12 bases between. CDR3 nucleotides: TGCGCCAGCAGCCAATTTCGACAGATTAATCAGCCCCAGCATTTT. It specifies CASSQFRQINQPQHF.

This clone has more than one count but fewer than ten. The chain combines TRBV7-6 with TRBJ1-2, with D possibly being TRBD1 (6 bases). Trimming pared 1 base from V and 4 bases from J, leaving 13 bases between. The CDR3 length is 15 residues. CDR1 is SGHVS and CDR2 is FNYEAQ in the germline V gene. DNA of the CDR3: TGTGCCAGCAGCTTAGAGGCAACAGGGAGCTATGGCTACACCTTC. Amino acids: CASSLEATGSYGYTF.

This clone was detected only once. At one of its ends the junction is not consistent with the germline gene, which may arise from a read error. This chain connects TRBV5-5 to TRBJ2-7; TRBD2 might be the D (5 bases). The CDR3 runs 15 residues. The germline V gene encodes CDR1 SGHKS and CDR2 YYEKEE (reference sequence). DNA of the CDR3: TGCGCCAGCAGCCAAGGTTGGAGGCCCTCCTACGAGCAGTACTTC. Protein sequence: CASSQGWRPSYEQYF.

The chain couples TRBV27 to TRBJ2-3; TRBD2 matches at 12 bases. V shed 5 bases, J shed 5 bases, and the junction held 8 bases outside the gene matches. In germline, CDR1 is MNHEY, CDR2 SMNVEV (reference sequence). CDR3 length equals 16 residues. The CDR3 protein is CASSLLAGGPGDTQYF. CDR3 sequence (DNA): TGTGCCAGCAGTCTCCTAGCGGGAGGGCCGGGAGATACGCAGTATTTT.

V gene TRBV6-4 combines with J gene TRBJ1-5; D gene ambiguous. Germline V gene sequence: CDR1 MRHNA, CDR2 SNTAGT. CDR3 length equals 13 residues. V was trimmed by 6 bases and J by 0 bases, leaving 6 bases between them. CDR3 region: CASSQNSNQPQHF. The CDR3 DNA sequence: TGTGCCAGCAGCCAAAATAGCAATCAGCCCCAGCATTTT.

The genes are TRBV30 and TRBJ2-3; perhaps TRBD1 as D (6 bases). Trimming stripped 3 bases from V and 4 bases from J, with 11 bases between. The CDR3 has 13 residues. Looked up from germline, CDR1 is GTSNPN and CDR2 is SVGIG (reference sequence). CDR3 sequence: CAWRAPGADTQYF. In DNA form, the CDR3 reads TGTGCCTGGAGGGCTCCAGGGGCAGATACGCAGTATTTT.

This clone was found a few times. The chain joins TRBV5-1 to TRBJ2-7, with 11 positions matching TRBD2. Germline-derived CDR1 and CDR2 are SGHRS and YFSETQ. V was clipped by 0 bases and J by 7 bases; unmatched bases: 15. The CDR3 runs 18 residues. CDR3 amino acids: CASSLVLAGEVGWREQYF. CDR3 bases: TGCGCCAGCAGCTTGGTACTAGCGGGGGAAGTAGGTTGGAGGGAGCAGTACTTC. Full variable domain (outside the CDR3, taken from reference TRBV5-1 and TRBJ2-7): KAGVTQTPRYLIKTRGQQVTLSCSPISGHRSVSWYQQTPGQGLQFLFEYFSETQRNKGNFPGRFSGRQFSNSRSEMNVSTLELGDSALYLCASSLVLAGEVGWREQYFGPGTRLTVT.